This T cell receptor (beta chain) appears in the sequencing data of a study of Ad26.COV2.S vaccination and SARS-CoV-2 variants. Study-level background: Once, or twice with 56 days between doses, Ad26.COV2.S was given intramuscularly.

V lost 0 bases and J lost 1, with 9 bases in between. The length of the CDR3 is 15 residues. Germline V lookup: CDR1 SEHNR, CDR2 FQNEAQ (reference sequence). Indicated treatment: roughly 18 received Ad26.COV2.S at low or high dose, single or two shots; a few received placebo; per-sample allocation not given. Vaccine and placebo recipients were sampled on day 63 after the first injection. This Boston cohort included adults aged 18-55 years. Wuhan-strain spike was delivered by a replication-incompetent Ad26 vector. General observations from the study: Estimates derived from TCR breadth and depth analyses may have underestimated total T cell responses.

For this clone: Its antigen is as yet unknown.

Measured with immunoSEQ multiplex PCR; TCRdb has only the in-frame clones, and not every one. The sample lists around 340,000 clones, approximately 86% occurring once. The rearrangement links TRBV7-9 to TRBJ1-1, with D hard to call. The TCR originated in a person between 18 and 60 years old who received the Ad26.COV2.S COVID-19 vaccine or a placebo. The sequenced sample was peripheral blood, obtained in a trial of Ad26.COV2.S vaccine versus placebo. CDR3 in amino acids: CASSLAGLPNTEAFF. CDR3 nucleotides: TGTGCCAGCAGCTTAGCGGGCCTCCCGAACACTGAAGCTTTCTTT.